This entry lists 4 T cell receptor beta chains sequenced from one sample in a study of CD8 T cells in Susac syndrome. An input of roughly 0.5 to 1 ug of RNA was subjected to reverse transcription using random hexamers. TCRdb called the immunoSEQ multiplex PCR reads again in MiXCR, with one record for every CDR3 protein. The sample has 200,000 or so distinct CDR3 sequences; roughly nine tenths are singletons. Material for sequencing was CD8+ T cells from PBMCs. These receptors originate from a human donor with multiple sclerosis.

This clonotype showed up just a few times. The rearrangement uses TRBV30 and TRBJ2-7; D unclear. This CDR3 is 11 amino acids long. Germline V gene lookup returns CDR1 GTSNPN and CDR2 SVGIG (reference sequence). The V end was cut by 5 bases, the J end by 3 bases, with 8 bases between. In DNA form, the CDR3 reads TGTGCCTGGGTCAATGGCTACGAGCAGTACTTC. It specifies CAWVNGYEQYF.

This clonotype appeared a single time. The chain links TRBV13 to TRBJ2-3, with a weak D call TRBD1 (5 bases). This CDR3 spans 14 amino acids. V was shortened by 0 bases and J by 6 bases, with 10 bases between the two germline ends. Looked up from germline, CDR1 is PRHDT and CDR2 is FYEKMQ (reference sequence). The CDR3 region has the DNA TGTGCCAGCAGCTTAGGTGGGGCCATGGATACGCAGTATTTT. Amino acid sequence: CASSLGGAMDTQYF.

J is TRBJ1-1 and V is TRBV5-4; the D is unclear. Trimming took 0 bases from V and 7 from J, leaving 13 bases between them. The V gene's germline CDR1 is SGHNT and CDR2 YYREEE (reference sequence). CDR3 length: 14 amino acids. CDR3 residues: CASSLGPGSFEAFF. The CDR3 region has the DNA TGTGCCAGCAGCTTGGGGCCGGGGAGCTTTGAAGCTTTCTTT.

The chain is built from TRBV20-1 and TRBJ2-7; TRBD2 might be the D (5 bases). The CDR3 contains 14 residues. Between the trimmed V and J ends, which lost 4 bases and 1 base, there was a span of 14 bases. Germline V gives CDR1 DFQATT, CDR2 SNEGSKA (reference sequence). The CDR3 protein is CSATREGVSYEQYF. DNA for the CDR3: TGCAGTGCTACCAGAGAGGGTGTGTCCTACGAGCAGTACTTC.